This T cell receptor beta chain is from a study of blood T cell repertoires in COVID-19. The trim removed 8 bases at V and 2 bases at J, leaving 3 bases unmatched. From germline, CDR1 is SNHLY and CDR2 FYNNEI. The CDR3 runs 13 residues. Only in-frame clones appear in the TCRdb table, and some are missing; sequencing was by immunoSEQ multiplex PCR. Of under 200,000 clones in the sample, roughly 84% were seen once. This sequence originates from a man aged 18 to 30 with active or convalescent COVID-19. The sequencing sample was made of peripheral blood. This rearrangement joins TRBV2 to TRBJ1-5; 7 bases map to TRBD1. The CDR3 nucleotides are TGTGCCAGCGGAGGGACAGGCAATCAGCCCCAGCATTTT. Translating it yields CASGGTGNQPQHF.